This T cell receptor (beta chain) was captured by sequencing in a study of shared clonotypes between healthy human individuals. About the research overall: A couple of women and a few men aged 18 to 49 made up the donors. Study-wide results and limits: Despite large depth, rarefaction showed incomplete sorted-subset sequencing. All-four-donor shared clonotypes had higher generation probabilities than non-shared clonotypes did.

On this clone itself: Its matching antigen is unknown.

Profiled with immunoSEQ multiplex PCR; TCRdb holds only in-frame clones, not every one. The sample yields under 600,000 clones, around 95% seen once. The germline V and J ends were trimmed by 1 base and 7 bases, with 11 bases remaining between them. Germline CDR1 SGHDT, CDR2 YYEEEE. CDR3 length: 14 amino acids. The sample comprised naive CD4+ T cells sorted from blood. Subset denoted: CD45RA+ positively selected. The clonotype originates from a woman in her 30s in good health. The J gene is TRBJ1-4, the V gene TRBV5-6, with D unresolved. The CDR3 DNA reads as TGTGCCAGCAGCTTGCGGGGTTGGGGTGAAAAACTGTTTTTT. Amino acid sequence: CASSLRGWGEKLFF.